What follows describes a single T cell receptor (beta chain). Its antigen is unidentified. The CDR3 sequence is 16 residues long. Germline assignment: CDR1 SEHNR and CDR2 FQNEAQ (reference sequence). V lost 3 bases, J lost 2 bases, and 7 bases stayed unmatched. Generated by immunoSEQ multiplex PCR, the TCRdb table keeps only in-frame clones and is missing some. The sample has tens of thousands of clones, roughly nine tenths seen once. The data stem from a study of OX40 agonist ivuxolimab in advanced cancers. Study overall: A diagnosis of hepatocellular carcinoma, melanoma, renal cell or head and neck cancer was present in dose-escalation patients. Patients were 65% to 85% male with ages roughly 20 to 85, mean approximately 58.

Study findings and constraints: Antigen specificity of clonally expanded peripheral T cells was not established.

The chain carries TRBV7-9 and TRBJ2-7, with 10 bases that match TRBD2. The sequence was obtained from an adult with an advanced solid tumor such as melanoma, head and neck, liver or kidney cancer. The sequenced sample was CD4+ or CD8+ T cells sorted from blood, obtained in a trial of the OX40 agonist ivuxolimab. This chain's CDR3 is CASSLGPLAGAYEQYF. In nucleotides, the CDR3 is TGTGCCAGCAGCTTGGGGCCTCTAGCGGGAGCCTACGAGCAGTACTTC.